This T cell receptor (beta chain) was captured by sequencing in a study of blood T cell repertoires in COVID-19. Study summary: Both acute and convalescent COVID-19 samples were obtained from the United States, Italy and Spain. PBMCs, B-cell-depleted T cells, or T cells were the source of the cDNA or gDNA that made up the material.

The authors' processing: Estimation of nucleated cell counts was performed using reference gene primer amplification. The data were produced by immunoSEQ multiplex PCR, yet TCRdb's version contains in-frame clones alone and is incomplete. V and J calls and clone size come straight from that table; D and trimming were deduced from the DNA. The data contain around 250,000 clones, about 83% of them singletons. Germline lookup yields CDR1 MGHRA and CDR2 YSYEKL. V dropped 3 bases and J dropped 3 bases, with 14 bases sitting between them. The CDR3 has 16 amino acids. The chain joins TRBV4-1 to TRBJ2-2; tentative D call: TRBD1 (6 bases). The sequence was obtained from a woman in her thirties or forties who had recovered from COVID-19. Sequenced: peripheral blood. The CDR3 DNA reads as TGCGCCAGCAGCCACGGTGGCAGGGGAGACACCGGGGAGCTGTTTTTT. The encoded protein is CASSHGGRGDTGELFF.